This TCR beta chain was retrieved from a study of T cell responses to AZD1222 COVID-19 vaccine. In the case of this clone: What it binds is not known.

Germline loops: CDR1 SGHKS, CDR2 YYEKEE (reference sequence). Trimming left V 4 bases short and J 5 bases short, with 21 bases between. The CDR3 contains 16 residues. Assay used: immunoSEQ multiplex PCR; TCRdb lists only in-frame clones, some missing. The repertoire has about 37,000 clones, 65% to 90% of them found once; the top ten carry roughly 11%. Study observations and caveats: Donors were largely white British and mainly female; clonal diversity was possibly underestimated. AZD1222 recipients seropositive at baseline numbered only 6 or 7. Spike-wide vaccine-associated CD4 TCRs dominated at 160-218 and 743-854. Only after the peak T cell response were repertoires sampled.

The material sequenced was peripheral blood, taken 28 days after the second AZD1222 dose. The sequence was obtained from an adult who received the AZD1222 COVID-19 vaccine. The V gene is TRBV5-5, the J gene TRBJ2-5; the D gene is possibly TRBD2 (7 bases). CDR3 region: CASSPHEGGAGETQYF. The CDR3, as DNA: TGTGCCAGCAGCCCCCATGAGGGGGGGGCCGGGGAGACCCAGTACTTC.